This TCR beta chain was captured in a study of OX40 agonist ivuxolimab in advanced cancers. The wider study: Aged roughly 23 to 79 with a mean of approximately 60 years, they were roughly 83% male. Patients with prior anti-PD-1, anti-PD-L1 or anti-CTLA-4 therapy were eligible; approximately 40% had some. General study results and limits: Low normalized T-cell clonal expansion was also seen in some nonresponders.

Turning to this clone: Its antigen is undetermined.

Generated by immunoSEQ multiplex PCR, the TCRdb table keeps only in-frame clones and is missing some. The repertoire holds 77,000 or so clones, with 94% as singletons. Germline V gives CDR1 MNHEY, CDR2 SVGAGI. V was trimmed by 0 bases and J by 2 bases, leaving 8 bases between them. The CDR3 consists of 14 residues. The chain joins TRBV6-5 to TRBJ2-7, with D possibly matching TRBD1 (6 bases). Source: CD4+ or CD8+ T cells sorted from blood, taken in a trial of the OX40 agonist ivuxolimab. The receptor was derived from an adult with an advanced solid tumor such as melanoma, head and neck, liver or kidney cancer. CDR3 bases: TGTGCCAGCAGTTACTCCGAGGGGGCCTACGAGCAGTACTTC. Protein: CASSYSEGAYEQYF.